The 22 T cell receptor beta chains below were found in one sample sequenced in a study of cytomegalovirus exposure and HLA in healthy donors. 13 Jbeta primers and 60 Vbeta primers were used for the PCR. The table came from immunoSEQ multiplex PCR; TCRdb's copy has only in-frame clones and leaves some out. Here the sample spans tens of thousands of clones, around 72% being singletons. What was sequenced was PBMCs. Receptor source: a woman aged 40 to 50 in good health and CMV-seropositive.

The CDR3 reads CASRAARTGGGETQYF. For the CDR3, the DNA is TGTGCCAGCAGGGCAGCCAGGACAGGGGGTGGGGAGACCCAGTACTTC. This rearrangement joins TRBV2 to TRBJ2-5, with 10 bases identical to TRBD1. The CDR3 has 16 amino acids. The germline V gene has CDR1 SNHLY and CDR2 FYNNEI. The J segment lost 5 bases and the V segment lost 6 bases, leaving 12 bases of the junction unmatched.

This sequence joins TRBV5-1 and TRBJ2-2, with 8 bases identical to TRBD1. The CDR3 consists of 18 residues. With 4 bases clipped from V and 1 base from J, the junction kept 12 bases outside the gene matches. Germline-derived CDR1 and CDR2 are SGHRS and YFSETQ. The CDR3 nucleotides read TGCGCCAGCAGCATAGCGATTCCCGGGACAGGGAACACCGGGGAGCTGTTTTTT. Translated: CASSIAIPGTGNTGELFF.

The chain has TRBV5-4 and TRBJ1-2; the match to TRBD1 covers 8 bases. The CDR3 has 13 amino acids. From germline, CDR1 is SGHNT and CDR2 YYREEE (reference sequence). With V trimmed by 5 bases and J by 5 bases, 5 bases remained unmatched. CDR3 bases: TGTGCCAGCAGGGCGGACAGGGAGTATGGCTACACCTTC. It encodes CASRADREYGYTF.

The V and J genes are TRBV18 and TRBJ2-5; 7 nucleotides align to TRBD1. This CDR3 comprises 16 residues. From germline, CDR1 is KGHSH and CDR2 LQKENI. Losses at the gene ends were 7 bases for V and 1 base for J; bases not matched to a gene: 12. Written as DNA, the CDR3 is TGTGCCAGCTGTCACAGGGGCGAGGCGGTCCAAGAGACCCAGTACTTC. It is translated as CASCHRGEAVQETQYF. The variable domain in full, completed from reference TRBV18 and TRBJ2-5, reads NAGVMQNPRHLVRRRGQEARLRCSPMKGHSHVYWYRQLPEEGLKFMVYLQKENIIDESGMPKERFSAEFPKEGPSILRIQQVVRGDSAAYFCASCHRGEAVQETQYFGPGTRLLVL.

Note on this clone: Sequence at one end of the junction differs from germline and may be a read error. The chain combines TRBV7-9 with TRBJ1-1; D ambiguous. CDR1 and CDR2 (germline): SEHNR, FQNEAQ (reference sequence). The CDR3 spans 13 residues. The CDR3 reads CSSSFQENTEAFF. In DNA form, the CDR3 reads TGTTCCAGCAGCTTCCAGGAGAACACTGAAGCTTTCTTT. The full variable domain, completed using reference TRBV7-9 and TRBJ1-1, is DTGVSQNPRHKITKRGQNVTFRCDPISEHNRLYWYRQTLGQGPEFLTYFQNEAQLEKSRLLSDRFSAERPKGSFSTLEIQRTEQGDSAMYLCSSSFQENTEAFFGQGTRLTVV.

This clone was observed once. The CDR3 spells CASSYSAGGADTQYF. As DNA, the CDR3 is TGTGCCAGCAGTTACTCAGCGGGGGGCGCAGATACGCAGTATTTT. This chain uses TRBV6-6 with TRBJ2-3; 9 bases map to TRBD2. The V and J ends lost 0 bases and 4 bases, in that order; junction bases with no gene match: 2. The germline gives CDR1 MNHNY, CDR2 SVGAGI (reference sequence). The CDR3 spans 15 residues.

CDR3 in DNA: TGTGCCAGCAGACAACTAGCGGGGGGGCGAAGCTCCTACAATGAGCAGTTCTTC. Its translation: CASRQLAGGRSSYNEQFF. The chain joins TRBV7-8 to TRBJ2-1, with TRBD2 matching over 13 bases. The ends lost 6 bases at V and 0 bases at J; junction bases unmatched: 8. The V gene's germline CDR1 is SGHVS and CDR2 FQNEAQ. The CDR3 covers 18 residues.

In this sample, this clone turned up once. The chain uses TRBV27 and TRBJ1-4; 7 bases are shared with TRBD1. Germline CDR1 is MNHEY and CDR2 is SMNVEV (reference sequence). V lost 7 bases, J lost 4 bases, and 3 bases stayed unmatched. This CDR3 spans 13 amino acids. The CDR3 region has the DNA TGTGCCAGCACGACAGGGATTAATGAAAAACTGTTTTTT. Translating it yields CASTTGINEKLFF.

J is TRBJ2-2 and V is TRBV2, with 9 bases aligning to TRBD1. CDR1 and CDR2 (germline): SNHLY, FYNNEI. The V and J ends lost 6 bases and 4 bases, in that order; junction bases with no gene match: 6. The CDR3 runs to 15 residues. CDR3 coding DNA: TGTGCCAGCAGCCGGGACAGGGTAGGCACCGGGGAGCTGTTTTTT. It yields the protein CASSRDRVGTGELFF.

CDR3 protein: CASSFLVPTEGEKLFF. CDR3 bases: TGTGCCAGCAGTTTCCTTGTTCCCACAGAGGGTGAAAAACTGTTTTTT. The J gene is TRBJ1-4, the V gene TRBV27; D is unclear. The V and J ends lost 3 bases and 7 bases respectively, with 18 bases between them. CDR3 length equals 16 residues. Germline V gene sequence: CDR1 MNHEY, CDR2 SMNVEV (reference sequence).

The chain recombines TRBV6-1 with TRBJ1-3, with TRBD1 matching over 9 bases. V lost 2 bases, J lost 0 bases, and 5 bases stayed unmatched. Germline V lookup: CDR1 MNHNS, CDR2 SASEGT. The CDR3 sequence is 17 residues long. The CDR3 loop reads CASSELGTGISGNTIYF. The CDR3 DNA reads TGTGCCAGCAGTGAATTGGGGACAGGGATCTCTGGAAACACCATATATTTT.

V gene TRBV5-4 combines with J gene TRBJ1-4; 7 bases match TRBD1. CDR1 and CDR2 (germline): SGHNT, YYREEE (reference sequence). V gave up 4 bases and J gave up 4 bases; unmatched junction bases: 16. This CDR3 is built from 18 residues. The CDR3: CASSHDLGGRGSNEKLFF. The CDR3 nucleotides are TGTGCCAGCAGCCACGACTTAGGGGGCCGGGGGAGTAATGAAAAACTGTTTTTT.

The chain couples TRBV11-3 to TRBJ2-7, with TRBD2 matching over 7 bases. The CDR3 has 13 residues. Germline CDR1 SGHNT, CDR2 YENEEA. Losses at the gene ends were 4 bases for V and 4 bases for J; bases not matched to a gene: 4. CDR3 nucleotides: TGTGCCAGCAGCTCTCTCGGGGGGTACGAGCAGTACTTC. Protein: CASSSLGGYEQYF.

In DNA, the CDR3 is TGCGCCAGCGTAGGGGAGGGACAAGAGACCCAGTACTTC. Its protein product is CASVGEGQETQYF. V gene TRBV5-1 combines with J gene TRBJ2-5; 7 bases line up with TRBD2. The CDR3 contains 13 residues. Trimming cost V 7 bases and J 2 bases; bases outside gene matches: 5. In germline, CDR1 is SGHRS, CDR2 YFSETQ.

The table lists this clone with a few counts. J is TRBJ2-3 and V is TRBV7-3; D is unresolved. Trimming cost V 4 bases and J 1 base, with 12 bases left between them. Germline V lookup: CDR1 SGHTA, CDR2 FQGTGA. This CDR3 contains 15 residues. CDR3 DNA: TGTGCCAGCAGCTACTCGGCAGGTGGCACAGATACGCAGTATTTT. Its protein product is CASSYSAGGTDTQYF.

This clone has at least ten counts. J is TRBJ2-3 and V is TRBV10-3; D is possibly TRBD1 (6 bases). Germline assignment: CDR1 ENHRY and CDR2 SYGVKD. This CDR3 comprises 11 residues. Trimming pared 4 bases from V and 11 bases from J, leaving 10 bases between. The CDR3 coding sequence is TGTGCCATCAGTGCAGGGGATCTGCAGTATTTT. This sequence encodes CAISAGDLQYF.

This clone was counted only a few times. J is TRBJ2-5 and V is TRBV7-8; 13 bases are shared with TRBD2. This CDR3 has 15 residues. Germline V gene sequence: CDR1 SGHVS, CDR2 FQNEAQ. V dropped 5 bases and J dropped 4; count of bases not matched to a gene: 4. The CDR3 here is CASSDRTSGGETQYF. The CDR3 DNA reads TGTGCCAGCAGCGACAGGACTAGCGGGGGAGAGACCCAGTACTTC.

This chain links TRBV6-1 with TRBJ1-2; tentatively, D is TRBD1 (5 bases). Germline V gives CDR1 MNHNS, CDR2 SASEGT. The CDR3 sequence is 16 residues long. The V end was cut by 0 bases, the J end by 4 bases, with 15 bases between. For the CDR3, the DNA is TGTGCCAGCAGTGAAGCGGGAGGGGCGGGCGGCTATGGCTACACCTTC. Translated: CASSEAGGAGGYGYTF.

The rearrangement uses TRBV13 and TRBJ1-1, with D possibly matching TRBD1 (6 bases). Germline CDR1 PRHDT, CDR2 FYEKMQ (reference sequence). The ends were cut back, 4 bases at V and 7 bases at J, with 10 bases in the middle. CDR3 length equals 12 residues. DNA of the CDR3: TGTGCCAGCAGCTATACAGGGAGTGAAGCTTTCTTT. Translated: CASSYTGSEAFF.

CDR3 residues: CASSQPDRETQYF. CDR3 in DNA: TGCGCCAGCAGTCAACCGGACAGAGAGACCCAGTACTTC. This sequence joins TRBV5-1 and TRBJ2-5; the D gene is possibly TRBD1 (6 bases). Germline CDR1 is SGHRS and CDR2 is YFSETQ. V shed 5 bases and J shed 4 bases, with 12 bases lying between them. The CDR3 runs 13 residues.

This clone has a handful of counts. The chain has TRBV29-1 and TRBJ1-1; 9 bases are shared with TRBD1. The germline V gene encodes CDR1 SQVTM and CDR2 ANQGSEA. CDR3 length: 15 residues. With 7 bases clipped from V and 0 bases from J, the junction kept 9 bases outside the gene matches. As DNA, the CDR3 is TGCAGCGCTGATGCGACAGGGGGATTGAACACTGAAGCTTTCTTT. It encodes CSADATGGLNTEAFF.

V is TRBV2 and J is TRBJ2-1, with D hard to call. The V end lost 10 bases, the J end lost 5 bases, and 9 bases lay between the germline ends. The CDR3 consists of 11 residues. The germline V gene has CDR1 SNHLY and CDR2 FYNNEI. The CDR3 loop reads CATSFDNEQFF. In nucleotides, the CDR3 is TGTGCCACCTCTTTTGACAATGAGCAGTTCTTC.